What follows are 2 T cell receptor beta chains derived from one specimen sequenced in a study of blood T cell repertoires in COVID-19. Assay: immunoSEQ multiplex PCR; the TCRdb copy retains only in-frame clones and omits some. This sample carries 150,000 to 200,000 clones, approximately 81% of them seen once, and the ten largest clones take approximately 10%. Sequences were obtained from peripheral blood. The receptors originated from an elderly woman with active or convalescent COVID-19.

This chain's CDR3 is CASTAPGALSGEQFF. Here the CDR3 DNA reads TGTGCCAGTACGGCTCCCGGAGCTCTCTCGGGTGAGCAGTTCTTC. V usage is TRBV19 and J usage is TRBJ2-1; no firm D call. Per the germline V gene, CDR1 is LNHDA and CDR2 is SQIVND (reference sequence). Trimming pared 7 bases from V and 9 bases from J, leaving 22 bases between. The CDR3 totals 15 residues.

This rearrangement joins TRBV11-2 to TRBJ2-2; 7 nucleotides align to TRBD1. CDR3 length equals 14 residues. V dropped 6 bases and J dropped 8; count of bases not matched to a gene: 9. Germline V gene lookup returns CDR1 SGHAT and CDR2 FQNNGV. Here the CDR3 reads CASSVRQGSGELFF. The CDR3 coding sequence is TGTGCCAGCAGTGTAAGACAGGGATCAGGGGAGCTGTTTTTT.